Presented here are 12 T cell receptor beta chains from one specimen sequenced in a study of OX40 agonist ivuxolimab in advanced cancers. Produced via immunoSEQ multiplex PCR; TCRdb's table is partial and in-frame only. Here the sample spans 40,000 to 60,000 clones, 70% to 90% being singletons. The sequencing used CD4+ or CD8+ T cells sorted from blood, collected in a trial of the OX40 agonist ivuxolimab. The receptors shown here come from an adult with an advanced solid tumor such as melanoma, head and neck, liver or kidney cancer.

V is TRBV4-1 and J is TRBJ2-5; 11 bases line up with TRBD2. Germline lookup yields CDR1 MGHRA and CDR2 YSYEKL. With 0 bases clipped from V and 1 base from J, the junction kept 4 bases outside the gene matches. The CDR3 has 17 amino acids. The CDR3 spells CASSQDSGGAGQETQYF. CDR3 in DNA: TGCGCCAGCAGCCAAGATAGCGGGGGGGCGGGCCAAGAGACCCAGTACTTC.

V and J are TRBV5-1 and TRBJ2-7; D not certain. Trimming took off 2 bases at V and 0 bases at J, with 12 bases between the two ends. This CDR3 is built from 15 residues. Germline assignment: CDR1 SGHRS and CDR2 YFSETQ. The CDR3 nucleotides read TGCGCCAGCAGCTTTGAGACATCGAGCTCCTACGAGCAGTACTTC. This translates into CASSFETSSSYEQYF.

This chain joins TRBV11-2 and TRBJ2-7; no clear D. Germline V gene sequence: CDR1 SGHAT, CDR2 FQNNGV. V was shortened by 5 bases and J by 3 bases, with 11 bases between the two germline ends. The CDR3 extends over 13 amino acids. The CDR3, as DNA: TGTGCCAGCAGCCCATCGACGTTCTACGAGCAGTACTTC. Translating it yields CASSPSTFYEQYF. The variable domain in full, completed from reference TRBV11-2 and TRBJ2-7, reads EAGVAQSPRYKIIEKRQSVAFWCNPISGHATLYWYQQILGQGPKLLIQFQNNGVVDDSQLPKDRFSAERLKGVDSTLKIQPAKLEDSAVYLCASSPSTFYEQYFGPGTRLTVT.

The CDR3 is CASSLARREGGYTF. Written as DNA, the CDR3 is TGTGCCAGCAGCTTGGCCCGGCGGGAAGGAGGCTACACCTTC. The chain recombines TRBV5-6 with TRBJ1-2; D is undetermined. The CDR3 covers 14 residues. Looked up from germline, CDR1 is SGHDT and CDR2 is YYEEEE. V was clipped by 0 bases and J by 8 bases, with 14 bases between them.

V and J are TRBV4-1 and TRBJ1-1; TRBD1 matches at 7 bases. Germline CDR1 MGHRA, CDR2 YSYEKL. The CDR3 is 17 amino acids. V lost 4 bases to trimming and J lost 0 bases; unmatched junction nucleotides: 11. CDR3 coding DNA: TGCGCCAGCAGCCTAAGTCGGCCTGGGACAGTGAACACTGAAGCTTTCTTT. Amino acids: CASSLSRPGTVNTEAFF.

The count of this clone is one. The V gene is TRBV6-5, the J gene TRBJ2-7; D is uncertain. This CDR3 region has 14 residues. Germline CDR1 reads MNHEY; CDR2 reads SVGAGI. V was trimmed by 7 bases and J by 0 bases, leaving 13 bases between them. This CDR3 reads CASTRSAYSYEQYF. The CDR3 bases are TGTGCCAGCACTCGGTCAGCCTACTCCTACGAGCAGTACTTC.

The chain recombines TRBV4-1 with TRBJ2-5; D is unclear. Trimming removed 1 base from V and 0 bases from J, with 9 bases in between. The CDR3 is 15 residues long. CDR1 is MGHRA, CDR2 YSYEKL, per germline. In DNA form, the CDR3 reads TGCGCCAGCAGCCAAGCCGGCAGGTACCAAGAGACCCAGTACTTC. Protein product: CASSQAGRYQETQYF.

This clone was detected only a few times. The sample holds other DNA sequences that translate to the same CDR3. The chain employs TRBV19 and TRBJ2-1; perhaps D is TRBD1 or TRBD2 (6 bases each). The CDR3 runs 14 residues. V was pared by 5 bases and J by 4 bases, with 12 bases between. Germline V gene data show CDR1 as LNHDA and CDR2 as SQIVND (reference sequence). The CDR3, as DNA: TGTGCCAGTAGTCCCGGGGGCGATTACAATGAGCAGTTCTTC. This encodes CASSPGGDYNEQFF.

The rearrangement joins TRBV19 to TRBJ1-1; 7 positions agree with TRBD1. Germline CDR1 LNHDA, CDR2 SQIVND (reference sequence). Germline trimming cut 4 bases from V and 1 base from J; bases unmatched to any gene: 6. The length of the CDR3 is 15 residues. CDR3 protein: CASSTQGRENTEAFF. The CDR3 DNA is TGTGCCAGTAGTACACAGGGGAGAGAGAACACTGAAGCTTTCTTT.

CDR3: CASSFPPSGTGSTDTQYF. CDR3 bases: TGTGCCAGCAGTTTCCCCCCCTCCGGGACAGGGAGCACAGATACGCAGTATTTT. The gene calls are TRBV28 and TRBJ2-3, with TRBD1 matching over 9 bases. J gave up 0 bases and V 3 bases, and 10 bases lay outside the gene matches. The CDR3 has 18 amino acids. Germline-derived CDR1 and CDR2 are MDHEN and SYDVKM. Full variable domain (remainder filled in from reference TRBV28 and TRBJ2-3): DVKVTQSSRYLVKRTGEKVFLECVQDMDHENMFWYRQDPGLGLRLIYFSYDVKMKEKGDIPEGYSVSREKKERFSLILESASTNQTSMYLCASSFPPSGTGSTDTQYFGPGTRLTVL.

The V gene is TRBV21-1, the J gene TRBJ2-1; TRBD1, the table's D call, was not compared with the DNA. TRBV21-1 is classified as a pseudogene. The CDR3 contains 13 residues. CDR3 region: CASSGRRGNEQFF. The CDR3, as DNA: TGTGCCAGCAGCGGACGCAGGGGCAATGAGCAGTTCTTC.

This chain uses TRBV4-3 with TRBJ2-7, with D maybe TRBD1 (7 bases). The CDR3 extends over 12 amino acids. In germline, CDR1 is LGHNA, CDR2 YSLEER. The V end lost 6 bases, the J end lost 4 bases, and 10 bases lay between the germline ends. The CDR3 spells CASSPGGYEQYF. CDR3 nucleotide sequence: TGCGCCAGCAGTCCAGGGGGGTACGAGCAGTACTTC.